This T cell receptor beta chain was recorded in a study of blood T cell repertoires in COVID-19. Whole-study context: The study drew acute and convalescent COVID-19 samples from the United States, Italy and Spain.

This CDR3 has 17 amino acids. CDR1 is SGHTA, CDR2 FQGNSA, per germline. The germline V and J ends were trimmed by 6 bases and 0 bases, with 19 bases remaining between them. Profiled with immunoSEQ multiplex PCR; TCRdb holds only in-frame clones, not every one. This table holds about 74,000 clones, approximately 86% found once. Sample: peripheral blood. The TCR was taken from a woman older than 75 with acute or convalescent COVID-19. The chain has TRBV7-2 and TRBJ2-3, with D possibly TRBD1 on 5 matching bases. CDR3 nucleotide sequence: TGTGCCAGCAGTTTACTGAAGACAGTGCATAGCACAGATACGCAGTATTTT. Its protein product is CASSLLKTVHSTDTQYF.